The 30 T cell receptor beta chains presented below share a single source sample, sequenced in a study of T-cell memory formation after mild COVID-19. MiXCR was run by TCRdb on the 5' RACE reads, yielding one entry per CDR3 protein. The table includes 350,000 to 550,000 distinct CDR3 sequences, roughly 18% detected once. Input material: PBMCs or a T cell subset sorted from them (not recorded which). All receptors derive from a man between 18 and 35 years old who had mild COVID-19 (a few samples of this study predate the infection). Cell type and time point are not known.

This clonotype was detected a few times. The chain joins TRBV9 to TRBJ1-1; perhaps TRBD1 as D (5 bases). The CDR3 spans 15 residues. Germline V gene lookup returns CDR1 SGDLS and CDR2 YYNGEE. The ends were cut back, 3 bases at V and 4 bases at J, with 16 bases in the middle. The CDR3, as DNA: TGTGCCAGCAGCGGGGGGACTTATATGGTCACTGAAGCTTTCTTT. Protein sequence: CASSGGTYMVTEAFF.

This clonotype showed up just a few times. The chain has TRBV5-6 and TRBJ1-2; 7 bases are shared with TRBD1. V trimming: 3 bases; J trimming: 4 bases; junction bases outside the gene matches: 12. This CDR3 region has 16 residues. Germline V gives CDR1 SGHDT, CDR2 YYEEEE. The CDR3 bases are TGTGCCAGCAGCTGGGTAAGGACAGGCCCCCTCTATGGCTACACCTTC. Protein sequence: CASSWVRTGPLYGYTF. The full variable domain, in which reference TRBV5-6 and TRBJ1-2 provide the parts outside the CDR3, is DAGVTQSPTHLIKTRGQQVTLRCSPKSGHDTVSWYQQALGQGPQFIFQYYEEEERQRGNFPDRFSGHQFPNYSSELNVNALLLGDSALYLCASSWVRTGPLYGYTFGSGTRLTVV.

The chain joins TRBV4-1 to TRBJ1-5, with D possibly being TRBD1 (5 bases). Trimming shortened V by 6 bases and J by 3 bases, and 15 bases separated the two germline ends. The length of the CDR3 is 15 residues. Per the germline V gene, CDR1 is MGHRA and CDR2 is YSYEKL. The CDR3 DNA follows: TGCGCCAGCAGTCTACTGGGGCTCGACAATCAGCCCCAGCATTTT. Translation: CASSLLGLDNQPQHF.

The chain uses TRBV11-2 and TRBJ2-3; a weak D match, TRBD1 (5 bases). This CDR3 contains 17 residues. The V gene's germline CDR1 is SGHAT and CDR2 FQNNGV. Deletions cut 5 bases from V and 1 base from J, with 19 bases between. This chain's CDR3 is CASSPETVFLGTDTQYF. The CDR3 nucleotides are TGTGCCAGCAGCCCGGAGACAGTCTTTTTGGGCACAGATACGCAGTATTTT.

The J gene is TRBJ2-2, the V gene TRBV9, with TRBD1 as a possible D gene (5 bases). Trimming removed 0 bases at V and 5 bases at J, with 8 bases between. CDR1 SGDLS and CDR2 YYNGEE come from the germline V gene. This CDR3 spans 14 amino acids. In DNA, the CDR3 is TGTGCCAGCAGCGTAGAACCAGGGACCGGGGAGCTGTTTTTT. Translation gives CASSVEPGTGELFF.

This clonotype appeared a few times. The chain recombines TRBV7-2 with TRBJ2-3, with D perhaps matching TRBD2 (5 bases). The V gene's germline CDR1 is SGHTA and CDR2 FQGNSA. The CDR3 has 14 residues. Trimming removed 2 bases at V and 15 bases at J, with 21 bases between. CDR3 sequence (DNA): TGTGCCAGCAGCTTATTTGAGGGTGTCGGTACATCATATTTT. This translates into CASSLFEGVGTSYF.

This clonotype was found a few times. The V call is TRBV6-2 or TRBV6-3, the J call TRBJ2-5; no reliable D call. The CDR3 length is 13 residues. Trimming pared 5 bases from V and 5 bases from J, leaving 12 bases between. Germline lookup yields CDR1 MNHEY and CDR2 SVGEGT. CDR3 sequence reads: CASSLVVDETQYF. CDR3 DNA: TGTGCCAGCAGTCTGGTGGTCGATGAGACCCAGTACTTC.

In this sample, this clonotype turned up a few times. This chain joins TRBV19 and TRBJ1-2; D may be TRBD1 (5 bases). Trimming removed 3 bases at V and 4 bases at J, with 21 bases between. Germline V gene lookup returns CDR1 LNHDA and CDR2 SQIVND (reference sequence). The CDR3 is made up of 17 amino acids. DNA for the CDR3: TGTGCCAGTAGTATTCGACAGCCCCGACAAGGAAGCTATGGCTACACCTTC. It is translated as CASSIRQPRQGSYGYTF.

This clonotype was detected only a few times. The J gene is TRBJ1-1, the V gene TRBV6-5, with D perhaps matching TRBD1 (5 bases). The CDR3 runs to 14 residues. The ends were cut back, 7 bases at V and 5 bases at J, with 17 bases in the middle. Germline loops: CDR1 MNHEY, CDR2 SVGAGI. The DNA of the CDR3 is TGTGCCAGCACCCGGACGGGGGATAGGACTGAAGCTTTCTTT. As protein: CASTRTGDRTEAFF.

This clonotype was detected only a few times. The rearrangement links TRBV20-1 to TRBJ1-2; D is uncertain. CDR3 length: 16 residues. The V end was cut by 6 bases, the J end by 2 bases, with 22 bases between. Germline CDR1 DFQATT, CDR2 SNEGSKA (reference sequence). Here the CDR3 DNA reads TGCAGTGCCCCTCGGGAGGTGAACCCTGGGAACTATGGCTACACCTTC. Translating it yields CSAPREVNPGNYGYTF.

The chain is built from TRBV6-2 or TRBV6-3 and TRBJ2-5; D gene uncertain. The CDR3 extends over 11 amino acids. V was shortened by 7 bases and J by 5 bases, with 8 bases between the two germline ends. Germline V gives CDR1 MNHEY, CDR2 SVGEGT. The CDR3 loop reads CASKLLETQYF. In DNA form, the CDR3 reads TGTGCCAGCAAGCTGTTGGAGACCCAGTACTTC.

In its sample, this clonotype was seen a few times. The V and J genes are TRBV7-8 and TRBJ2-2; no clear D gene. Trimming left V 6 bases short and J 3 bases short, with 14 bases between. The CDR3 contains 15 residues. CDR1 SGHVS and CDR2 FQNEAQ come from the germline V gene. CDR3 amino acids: CASRLRYTDTGELFF. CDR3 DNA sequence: TGTGCCAGCAGGCTTCGGTATACGGACACCGGGGAGCTGTTTTTT.

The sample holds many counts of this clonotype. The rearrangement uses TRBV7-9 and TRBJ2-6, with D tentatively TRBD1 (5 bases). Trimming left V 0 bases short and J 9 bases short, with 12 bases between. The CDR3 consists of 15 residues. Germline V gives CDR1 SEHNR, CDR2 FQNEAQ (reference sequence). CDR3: CASSLALRVGNVLTF. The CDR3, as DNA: TGTGCCAGCAGCTTAGCGCTCAGGGTTGGCAACGTCCTGACTTTC.

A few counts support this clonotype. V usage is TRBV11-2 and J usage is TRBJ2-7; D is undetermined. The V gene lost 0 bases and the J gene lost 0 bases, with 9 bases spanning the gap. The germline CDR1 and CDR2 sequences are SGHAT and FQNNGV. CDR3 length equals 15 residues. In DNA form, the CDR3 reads TGTGCCAGCAGCTTAGAAGAAGGGATCTCCTACGAGCAGTACTTC. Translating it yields CASSLEEGISYEQYF.

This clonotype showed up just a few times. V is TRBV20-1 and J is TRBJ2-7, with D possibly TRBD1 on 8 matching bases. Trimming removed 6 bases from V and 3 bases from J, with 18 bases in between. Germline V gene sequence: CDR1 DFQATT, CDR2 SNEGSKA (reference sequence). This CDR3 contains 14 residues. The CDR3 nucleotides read TGCAGTGCAGCGGGGACAGGACCTTTCTACGAGCAGTACTTC. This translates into CSAAGTGPFYEQYF.

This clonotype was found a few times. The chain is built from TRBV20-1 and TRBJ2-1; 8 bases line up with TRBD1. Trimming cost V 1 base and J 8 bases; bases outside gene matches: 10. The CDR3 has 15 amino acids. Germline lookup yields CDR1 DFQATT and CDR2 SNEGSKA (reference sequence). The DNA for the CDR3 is TGCAGTGCTAGAGCCCCCGGACAGGGAGGCGATGAGCAGTTCTTC. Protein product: CSARAPGQGGDEQFF.

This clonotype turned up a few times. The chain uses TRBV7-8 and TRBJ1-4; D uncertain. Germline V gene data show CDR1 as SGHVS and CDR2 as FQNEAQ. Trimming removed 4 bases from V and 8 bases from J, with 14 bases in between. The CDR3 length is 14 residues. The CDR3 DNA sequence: TGTGCCAGCAGCTCCACGGCCCCAGTCGAAAAACTGTTTTTT. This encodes CASSSTAPVEKLFF.

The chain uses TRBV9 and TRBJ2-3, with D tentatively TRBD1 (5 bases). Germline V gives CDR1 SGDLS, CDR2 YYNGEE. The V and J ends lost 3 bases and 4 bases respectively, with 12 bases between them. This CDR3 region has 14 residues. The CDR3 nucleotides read TGTGCCAGCAGCGGGTCAGGGCTCGCAGATACGCAGTATTTT. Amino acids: CASSGSGLADTQYF.

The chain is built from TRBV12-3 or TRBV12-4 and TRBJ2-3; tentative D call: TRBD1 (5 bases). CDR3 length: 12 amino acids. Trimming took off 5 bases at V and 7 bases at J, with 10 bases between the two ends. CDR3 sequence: CASSVRVNTQYF. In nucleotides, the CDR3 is TGTGCCAGCAGTGTCAGGGTAAATACGCAGTATTTT.

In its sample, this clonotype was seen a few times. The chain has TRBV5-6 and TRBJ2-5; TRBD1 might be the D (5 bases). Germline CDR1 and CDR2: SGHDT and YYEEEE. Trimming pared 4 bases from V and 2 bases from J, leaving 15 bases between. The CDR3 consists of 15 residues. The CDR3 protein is CASSQTDSPQETQYF. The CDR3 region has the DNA TGTGCCAGCAGCCAAACCGACAGCCCGCAAGAGACCCAGTACTTC.

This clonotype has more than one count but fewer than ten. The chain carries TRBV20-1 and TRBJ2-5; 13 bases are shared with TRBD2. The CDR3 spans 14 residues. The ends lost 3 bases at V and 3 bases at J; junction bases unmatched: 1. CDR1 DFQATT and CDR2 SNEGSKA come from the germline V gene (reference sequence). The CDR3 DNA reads TGCAGTGCTAGGGGGACTAGCGGGAAAGAGACCCAGTACTTC. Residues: CSARGTSGKETQYF.

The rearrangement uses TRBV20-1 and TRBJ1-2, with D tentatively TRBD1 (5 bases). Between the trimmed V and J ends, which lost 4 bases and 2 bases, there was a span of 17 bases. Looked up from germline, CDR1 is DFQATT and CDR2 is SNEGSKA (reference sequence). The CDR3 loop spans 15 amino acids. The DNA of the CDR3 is TGCAGTGCTAATACCGGGGCCCGGATAAACTATGGCTACACCTTC. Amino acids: CSANTGARINYGYTF.

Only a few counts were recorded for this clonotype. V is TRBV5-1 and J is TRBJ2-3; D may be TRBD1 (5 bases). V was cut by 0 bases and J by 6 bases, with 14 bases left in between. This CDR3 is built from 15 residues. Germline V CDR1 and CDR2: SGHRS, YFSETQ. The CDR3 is CASSLVQGPADTQYF. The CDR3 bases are TGCGCCAGCAGCTTGGTTCAGGGCCCCGCGGATACGCAGTATTTT.

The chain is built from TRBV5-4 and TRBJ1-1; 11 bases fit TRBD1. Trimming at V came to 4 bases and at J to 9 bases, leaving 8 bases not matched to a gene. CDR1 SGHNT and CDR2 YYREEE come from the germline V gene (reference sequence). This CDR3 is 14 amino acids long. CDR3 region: CASSPGQGERKAFF. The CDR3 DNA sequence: TGTGCCAGCAGCCCGGGACAGGGGGAGAGAAAAGCTTTCTTT.

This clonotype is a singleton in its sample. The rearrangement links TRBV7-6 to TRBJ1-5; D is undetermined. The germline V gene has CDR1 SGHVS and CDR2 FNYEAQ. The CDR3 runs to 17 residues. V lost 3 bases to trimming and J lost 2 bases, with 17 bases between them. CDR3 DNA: TGTGCCAGCAGCTTTGGGCACCCGGATGGCGGCAATCAGCCCCAGCATTTT. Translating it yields CASSFGHPDGGNQPQHF.

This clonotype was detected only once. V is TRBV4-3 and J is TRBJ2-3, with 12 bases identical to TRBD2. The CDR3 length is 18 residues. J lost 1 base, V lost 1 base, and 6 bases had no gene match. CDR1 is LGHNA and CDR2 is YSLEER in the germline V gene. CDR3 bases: TGCGCCAGCAGCCAAGGGGCTAGCGGGGGGGCTGGCACAGATACGCAGTATTTT. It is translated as CASSQGASGGAGTDTQYF.

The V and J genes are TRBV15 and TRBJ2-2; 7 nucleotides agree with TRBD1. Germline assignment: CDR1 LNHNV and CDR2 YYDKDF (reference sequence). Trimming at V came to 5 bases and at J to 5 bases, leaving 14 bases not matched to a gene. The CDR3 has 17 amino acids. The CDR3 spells CATSGRRDSQYTGELFF. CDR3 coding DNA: TGTGCCACCAGCGGAAGAAGGGACAGTCAGTATACCGGGGAGCTGTTTTTT.

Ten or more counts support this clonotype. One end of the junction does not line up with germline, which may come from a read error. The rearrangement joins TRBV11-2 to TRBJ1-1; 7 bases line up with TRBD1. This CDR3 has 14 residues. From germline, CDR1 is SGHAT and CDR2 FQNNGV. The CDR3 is CASSLDRVYTEAFF. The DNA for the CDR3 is TGTGCCAGCAGTTTAGACAGGGTCTACACTGAAGCTTTCTTT. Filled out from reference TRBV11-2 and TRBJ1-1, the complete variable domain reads EAGVAQSPRYKIIEKRQSVAFWCNPISGHATLYWYQQILGQGPKLLIQFQNNGVVDDSQLPKDRFSAERLKGVDSTLKIQPAKLEDSAVYLCASSLDRVYTEAFFGQGTRLTVV.

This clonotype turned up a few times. In DNA form, the CDR3 reads TGTGCCAGCAGTTTATCCAGCCCAGATTGGACAGGGTGGAATGAGCAGTTCTTC. Its translation: CASSLSSPDWTGWNEQFF. The chain has TRBV27 and TRBJ2-1; 8 positions match TRBD1. With 0 bases clipped from V and 7 bases from J, the junction kept 14 bases outside the gene matches. The V gene's germline CDR1 is MNHEY and CDR2 SMNVEV (reference sequence). The CDR3 extends over 18 amino acids.

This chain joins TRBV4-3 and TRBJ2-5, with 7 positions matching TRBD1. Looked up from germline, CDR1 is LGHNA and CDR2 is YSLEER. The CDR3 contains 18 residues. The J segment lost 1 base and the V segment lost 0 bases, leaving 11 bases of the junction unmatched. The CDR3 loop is CASSQDLEGGLPQETQYF. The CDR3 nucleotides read TGCGCCAGCAGCCAAGATCTAGAAGGGGGCCTTCCCCAAGAGACCCAGTACTTC.